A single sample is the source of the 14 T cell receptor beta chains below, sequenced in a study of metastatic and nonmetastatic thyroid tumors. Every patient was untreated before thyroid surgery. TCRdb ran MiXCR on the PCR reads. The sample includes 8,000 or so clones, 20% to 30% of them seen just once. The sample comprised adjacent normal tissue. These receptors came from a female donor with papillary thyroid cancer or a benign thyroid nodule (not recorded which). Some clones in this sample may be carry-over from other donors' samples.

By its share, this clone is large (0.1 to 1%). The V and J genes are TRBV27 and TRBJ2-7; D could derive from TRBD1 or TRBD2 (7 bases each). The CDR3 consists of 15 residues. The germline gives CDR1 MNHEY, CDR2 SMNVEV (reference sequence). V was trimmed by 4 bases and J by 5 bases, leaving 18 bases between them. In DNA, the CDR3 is TGTGCCAGCAGTTCCCAGGGGGGGACCCTAAACGAGCAGTACTTC. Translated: CASSSQGGTLNEQYF.

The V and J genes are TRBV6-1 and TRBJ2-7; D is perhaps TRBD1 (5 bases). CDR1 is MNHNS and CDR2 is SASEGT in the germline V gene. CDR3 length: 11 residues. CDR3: CASDSGALQYV. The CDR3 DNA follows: TGTGCCAGCGACTCTGGGGCGCTCCAGTATGTC.

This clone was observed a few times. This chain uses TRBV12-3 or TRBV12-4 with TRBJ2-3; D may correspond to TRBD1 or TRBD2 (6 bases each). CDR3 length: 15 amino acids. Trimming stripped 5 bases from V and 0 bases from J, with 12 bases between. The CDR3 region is CASSTTRGSTDTQYF. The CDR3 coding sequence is TGTGCCAGCAGTACGACTAGGGGGAGCACAGATACGCAGTATTTT.

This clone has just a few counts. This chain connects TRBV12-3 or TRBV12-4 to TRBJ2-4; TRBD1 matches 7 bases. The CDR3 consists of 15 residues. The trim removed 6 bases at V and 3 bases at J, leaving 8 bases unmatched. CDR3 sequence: CASRQGQPHKNIQYF. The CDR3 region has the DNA TGTGCCAGCAGACAGGGACAGCCCCACAAAAACATTCAGTACTTC.

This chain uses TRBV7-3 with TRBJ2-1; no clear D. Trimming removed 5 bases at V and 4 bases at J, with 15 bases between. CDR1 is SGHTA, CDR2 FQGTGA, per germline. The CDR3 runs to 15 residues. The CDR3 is CASSLKPTAYNEQFF. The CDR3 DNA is TGTGCCAGCAGCCTCAAACCCACTGCTTACAATGAGCAGTTCTTC.

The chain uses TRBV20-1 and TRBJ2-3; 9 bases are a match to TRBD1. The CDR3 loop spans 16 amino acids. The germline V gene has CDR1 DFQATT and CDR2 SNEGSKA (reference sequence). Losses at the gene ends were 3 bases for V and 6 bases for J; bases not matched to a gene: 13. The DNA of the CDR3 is TGCAGTGCTAGCGACAATCCGGGACAGGGCGGCGATACGCAGTATTTT. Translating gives CSASDNPGQGGDTQYF.

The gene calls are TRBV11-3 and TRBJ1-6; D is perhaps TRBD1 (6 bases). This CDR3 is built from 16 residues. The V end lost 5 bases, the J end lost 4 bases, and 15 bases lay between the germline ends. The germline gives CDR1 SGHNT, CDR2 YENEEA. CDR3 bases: TGTGCCAGCAGCCCGCGACAGGCCACTTATAATTCACCCCTCCACTTT. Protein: CASSPRQATYNSPLHF.

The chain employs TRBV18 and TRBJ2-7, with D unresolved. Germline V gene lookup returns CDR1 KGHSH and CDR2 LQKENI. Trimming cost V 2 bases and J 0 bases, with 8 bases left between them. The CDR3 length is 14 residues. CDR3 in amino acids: CASSPAPGSYEQYF. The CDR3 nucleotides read TGTGCCAGCTCACCAGCGCCTGGCTCCTACGAGCAGTACTTC.

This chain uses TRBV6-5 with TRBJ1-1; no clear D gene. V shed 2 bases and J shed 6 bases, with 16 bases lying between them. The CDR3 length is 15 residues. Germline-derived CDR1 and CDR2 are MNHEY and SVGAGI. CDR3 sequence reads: CASSYPGNDSAEAFF. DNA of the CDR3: TGTGCCAGCAGTTACCCAGGAAACGATTCGGCTGAAGCTTTCTTT.

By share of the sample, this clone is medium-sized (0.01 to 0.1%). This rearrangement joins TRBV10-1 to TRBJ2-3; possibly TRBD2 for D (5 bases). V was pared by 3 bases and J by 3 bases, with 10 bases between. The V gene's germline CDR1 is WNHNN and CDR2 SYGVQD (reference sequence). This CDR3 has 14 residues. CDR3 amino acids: CASSDEGATDTQYF. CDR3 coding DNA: TGCGCCAGCAGTGACGAGGGAGCAACAGATACGCAGTATTTT.

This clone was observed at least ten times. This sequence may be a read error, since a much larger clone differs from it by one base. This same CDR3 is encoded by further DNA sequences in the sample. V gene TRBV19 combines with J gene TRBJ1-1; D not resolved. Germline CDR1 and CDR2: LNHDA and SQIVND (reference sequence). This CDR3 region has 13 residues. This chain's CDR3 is CASSRGRGTEAFF. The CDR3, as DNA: TGTGCTAGTAGTAGAGGAAGAGGGACTGAAGCTTTCTTT.

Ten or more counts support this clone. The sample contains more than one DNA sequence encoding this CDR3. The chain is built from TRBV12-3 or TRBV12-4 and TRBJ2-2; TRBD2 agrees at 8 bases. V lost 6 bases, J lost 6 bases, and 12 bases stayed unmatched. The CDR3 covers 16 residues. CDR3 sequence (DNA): TGTGCCAGCAGCCGGGCGGGGGGATCCATGGCCGGGGAGCTGTTTTTT. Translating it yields CASSRAGGSMAGELFF.

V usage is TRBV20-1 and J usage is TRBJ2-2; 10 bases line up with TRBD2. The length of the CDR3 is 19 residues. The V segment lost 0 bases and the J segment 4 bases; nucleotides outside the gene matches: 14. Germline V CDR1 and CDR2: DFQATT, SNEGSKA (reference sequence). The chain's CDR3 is CSARDLASGSWSGTGELFF. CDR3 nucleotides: TGCAGTGCTAGAGATCTGGCTAGCGGGAGTTGGAGTGGCACCGGGGAGCTGTTTTTT.

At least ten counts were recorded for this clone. The CDR3 sequence: CASSGGTSGRGEQFF. The CDR3 DNA reads TGTGCCAGCAGCGGCGGGACTAGCGGGAGGGGTGAGCAGTTCTTC. The chain joins TRBV5-4 to TRBJ2-1, with 16 bases lining up with TRBD2. There are 15 residues in the CDR3. The ends lost 4 bases at V and 9 bases at J; junction bases unmatched: 4. CDR1 and CDR2 from the germline V gene are SGHNT and YYREEE (reference sequence).